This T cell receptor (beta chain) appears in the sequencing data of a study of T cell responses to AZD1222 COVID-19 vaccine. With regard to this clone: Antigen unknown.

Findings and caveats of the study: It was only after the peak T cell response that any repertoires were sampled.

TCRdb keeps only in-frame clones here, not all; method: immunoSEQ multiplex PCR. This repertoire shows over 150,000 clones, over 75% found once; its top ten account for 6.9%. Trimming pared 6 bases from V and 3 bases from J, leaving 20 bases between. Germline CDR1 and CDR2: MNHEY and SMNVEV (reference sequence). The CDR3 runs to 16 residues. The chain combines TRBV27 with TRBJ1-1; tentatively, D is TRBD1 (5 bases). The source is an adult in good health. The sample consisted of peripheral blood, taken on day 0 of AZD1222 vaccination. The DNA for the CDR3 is TGTGCCAGCAGCCCCGGGGCAGGGAAAATGCACACTGAAGCTTTCTTT. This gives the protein CASSPGAGKMHTEAFF.